The 14 T cell receptor beta chains below were found in one sample sequenced in a study of blood T cell repertoires in COVID-19. Libraries were prepared by immunoSEQ multiplex PCR; TCRdb keeps only in-frame clonotypes and omits some of them. The table shows tens of thousands of clones, with 70% to 85% occurring only once. Sequencing input: peripheral blood. All receptors come from a man in his 60s with acute or convalescent COVID-19.

This chain connects TRBV12-5 to TRBJ2-1, with TRBD2 identical over 7 bases. The germline gives CDR1 LGHNT, CDR2 FRNRAP. The CDR3 loop spans 15 amino acids. Losses at the gene ends were 2 bases for V and 4 bases for J; bases not matched to a gene: 5. CDR3 in DNA: TGTGCTAGTGGTTTGAACCAGGGAGGGTACAATGAGCAGTTCTTC. This translates into CASGLNQGGYNEQFF. The variable domain in full, completed from reference TRBV12-5 and TRBJ2-1, reads DARVTQTPRHKVTEMGQEVTMRCQPILGHNTVFWYRQTMMQGLELLAYFRNRAPLDDSGMPKDRFSAEMPDATLATLKIQPSEPRDSAVYFCASGLNQGGYNEQFFGPGTRLTVL.

The chain links TRBV18 to TRBJ1-1; perhaps TRBD1 as D (5 bases). Germline V gene lookup returns CDR1 KGHSH and CDR2 LQKENI. V gave up 2 bases and J gave up 3 bases, with 10 bases separating them. This CDR3 contains 14 residues. The CDR3 nucleotides read TGTGCCAGCTCACCATTGGGGGGGGACACTGAAGCTTTCTTT. This translates into CASSPLGGDTEAFF. Looking up the rest from reference TRBV18 and TRBJ1-1 gives the full variable domain: NAGVMQNPRHLVRRRGQEARLRCSPMKGHSHVYWYRQLPEEGLKFMVYLQKENIIDESGMPKERFSAEFPKEGPSILRIQQVVRGDSAAYFCASSPLGGDTEAFFGQGTRLTVV.

The chain couples TRBV5-1 to TRBJ1-1, with 10 bases fitting TRBD1. J gave up 1 base and V 5 bases, and 2 bases lay outside the gene matches. From germline, CDR1 is SGHRS and CDR2 YFSETQ. This CDR3 is 14 amino acids long. CDR3 DNA: TGCGCCAGCAGTGGACAGGGGGGGAACACTGAAGCTTTCTTT. Protein sequence: CASSGQGGNTEAFF.

The rearrangement uses TRBV21-1 and TRBJ2-7; TRBD1 is the table's D call, not checked against the DNA. TRBV21-1 counts as a pseudogene. CDR3 length: 14 residues. The CDR3 coding sequence is TGTGCCAGCAGCAGAAAGGGGACAAACGACGAGCAGTACGTC. Amino acid sequence: CASSRKGTNDEQYV.

This rearrangement joins TRBV2 to TRBJ1-1; D might be TRBD1 (5 bases). The CDR3 is 14 amino acids. Per the germline V gene, CDR1 is SNHLY and CDR2 is FYNNEI. V gave up 5 bases and J gave up 0 bases, with 10 bases separating them. This CDR3 reads CASSSQTVNTEAFF. The CDR3 nucleotides are TGTGCCAGCAGTTCCCAGACAGTGAACACTGAAGCTTTCTTT.

This rearrangement joins TRBV7-6 to TRBJ2-2; D might be TRBD1 (6 bases). V gave up 5 bases and J gave up 0 bases, with 13 bases separating them. Per the germline V gene, CDR1 is SGHVS and CDR2 is FNYEAQ. There are 16 residues in the CDR3. CDR3 bases: TGTGCCAGCAGCCCTCAAGGGGGAGCGAACACCGGGGAGCTGTTTTTT. It specifies CASSPQGGANTGELFF.

This rearrangement joins TRBV6-5 to TRBJ1-2; no clear D gene. The CDR3 length is 13 residues. Looked up from germline, CDR1 is MNHEY and CDR2 is SVGAGI. Trimming removed 2 bases from V and 7 bases from J, with 11 bases in between. This CDR3 is CASSYSLYSGYTF. CDR3 coding DNA: TGTGCCAGCAGTTACAGTCTCTATAGTGGCTACACCTTC.

The chain recombines TRBV6-5 with TRBJ1-2; 8 bases are a match to TRBD1. The V gene end was trimmed by 6 bases and the J gene end by 1 base; junction bases not matched to a gene: 4. Per germline, CDR1 MNHEY and CDR2 SVGAGI. CDR3 size: 14 residues. As DNA, the CDR3 is TGTGCCAGCAGCCGTGGACAGGGTAACTATGGCTACACCTTC. Its translation: CASSRGQGNYGYTF.

This clone has at least ten counts. V is TRBV7-2 and J is TRBJ2-6, with 8 bases aligning to TRBD1. Per the germline V gene, CDR1 is SGHTA and CDR2 is FQGNSA. The CDR3 runs 15 residues. Trimming cost V 8 bases and J 0 bases; bases outside gene matches: 3. This CDR3 reads CASGRGLSGANVLTF. The CDR3 nucleotides read TGTGCCAGCGGCAGGGGGCTCTCTGGGGCCAACGTCCTGACTTTC. Filled out from reference TRBV7-2 and TRBJ2-6, the complete variable domain reads GAGVSQSPSNKVTEKGKDVELRCDPISGHTALYWYRQSLGQGLEFLIYFQGNSAPDKSGLPSDRFSAERTGGSVSTLTIQRTQQEDSAVYLCASGRGLSGANVLTFGAGSRLTVL.

The chain joins TRBV15 to TRBJ1-2; 7 bases fit TRBD1. Losses at the gene ends were 1 base for V and 4 bases for J; bases not matched to a gene: 0. The CDR3 has 13 amino acids. The germline CDR1 and CDR2 sequences are LNHNV and YYDKDF (reference sequence). The CDR3 is CATSRGQGYGYTF. CDR3 coding DNA: TGTGCCACCAGCAGAGGACAGGGCTATGGCTACACCTTC.

V gene TRBV20-1 combines with J gene TRBJ2-7; D is undetermined. This CDR3 has 11 amino acids. Trimming took off 6 bases at V and 3 bases at J, with 9 bases between the two ends. Germline V gives CDR1 DFQATT, CDR2 SNEGSKA (reference sequence). The CDR3 here is CSAQKHYEQYV. As DNA, the CDR3 is TGCAGTGCCCAGAAACACTACGAGCAGTACGTC.

V is TRBV18 and J is TRBJ1-6; D may be TRBD1 (5 bases). This CDR3 is built from 13 residues. Germline V lookup: CDR1 KGHSH, CDR2 LQKENI. Trimming took off 3 bases at V and 10 bases at J, with 10 bases between the two ends. CDR3 protein: CASSPQGESPLHF. The CDR3 nucleotides read TGTGCCAGCTCACCGCAGGGTGAATCACCCCTCCACTTT.

The chain links TRBV19 to TRBJ1-1; D perhaps matches TRBD1 (5 bases). This CDR3 contains 16 residues. CDR1 and CDR2 from the germline V gene are LNHDA and SQIVND (reference sequence). Trimming cost V 2 bases and J 1 base, with 14 bases left between them. DNA of the CDR3: TGTGCCAGTAGTATATGGGGCCTTACGACGAACACTGAAGCTTTCTTT. It is translated as CASSIWGLTTNTEAFF.

V usage is TRBV18 and J usage is TRBJ1-2, with D perhaps TRBD1 (5 bases). Trimming removed 2 bases at V and 5 bases at J, with 18 bases between. The CDR3 consists of 16 residues. Germline-derived CDR1 and CDR2 are KGHSH and LQKENI. CDR3 amino acids: CASSPSLTGLWYGYTF. The DNA of the CDR3 is TGTGCCAGCTCACCATCCTTGACGGGACTTTGGTATGGCTACACCTTC.